This T cell receptor beta chain was retrieved from a study of vaccination and CD4 T cells after COVID-19. At the Johns Hopkins FTIC core, DNA taken from cultured CD4+ T cells was sequenced by way of the Oncomine TCR Beta short-read assay. TCRdb re-called the PCR reads with MiXCR, one entry per CDR3 protein. The table shows around 13,000 distinct CDR3 sequences, with about 25% occurring only once. The CDR3 runs 18 residues. From germline, CDR1 is MNHNS and CDR2 SASEGT. The trim removed 2 bases at V and 4 bases at J, leaving 14 bases unmatched. Treatment noted: roughly 10-day PBMC culture with coronavirus spike peptide pools or control peptides (ViraFEST assay). This clonotype has more than one count but fewer than ten. Antigen specificity is unknown.

V usage is TRBV6-1 and J usage is TRBJ1-5, with 7 positions matching TRBD1. The sequence was collected from a human donor who had recovered from COVID-19. Sequences were obtained from CD4+ T cells from blood, cultured in vitro. The CDR3 region is CASSEMAGGVVGNQPQHF. DNA of the CDR3: TGTGCCAGCAGTGAAATGGCAGGGGGAGTGGTGGGGAATCAGCCCCAGCATTTT.